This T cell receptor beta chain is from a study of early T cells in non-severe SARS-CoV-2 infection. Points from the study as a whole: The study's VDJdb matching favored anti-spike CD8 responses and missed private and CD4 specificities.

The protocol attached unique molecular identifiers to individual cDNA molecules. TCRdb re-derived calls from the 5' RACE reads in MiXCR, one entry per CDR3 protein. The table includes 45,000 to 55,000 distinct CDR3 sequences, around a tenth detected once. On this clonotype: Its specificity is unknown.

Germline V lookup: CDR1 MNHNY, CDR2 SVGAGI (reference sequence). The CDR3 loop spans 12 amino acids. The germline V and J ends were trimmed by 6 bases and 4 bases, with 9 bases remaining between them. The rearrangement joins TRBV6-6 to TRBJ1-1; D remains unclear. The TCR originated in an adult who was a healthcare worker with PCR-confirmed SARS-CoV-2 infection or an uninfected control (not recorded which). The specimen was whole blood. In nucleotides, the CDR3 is TGTGCCAGCAGCCCTACTGGCACTGAAGCTTTCTTT. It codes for CASSPTGTEAFF.